These 3 T cell receptor beta chains share one sample of origin, sequenced in a study of brain T cells in children with intractable seizures. Sequencing was performed with immunoSEQ multiplex PCR; in TCRdb, only in-frame clones are kept and a portion is missing. The sample lists 100,000 to 120,000 clones; approximately 94% were seen once. The sample was peripheral blood, taken at surgery. All receptors come from a boy in the first two years of life with hemimegalencephaly and intractable seizures.

This clone was detected once. V is TRBV21-1 and J is TRBJ2-2; TRBD1, the D gene given by the table, was not confirmed from the DNA. TRBV21-1 is a pseudogene. CDR3 length: 18 residues. This CDR3 is CASSPRAGGTVNTGELFF. The DNA of the CDR3 is TGTGCCAGCAGCCCCCGTGCGGGCGGGACAGTGAACACCGGGGAGCTGTTTTTT.

The rearrangement links TRBV4-1 to TRBJ2-7; TRBD1 agrees at 8 bases. Trimming cost V 3 bases and J 3 bases; bases outside gene matches: 10. The CDR3 covers 16 residues. CDR1 is MGHRA and CDR2 is YSYEKL in the germline V gene. The CDR3: CASSHADRGLGYEQYF. The CDR3, as DNA: TGCGCCAGCAGCCACGCAGACAGGGGCCTAGGCTACGAGCAGTACTTC.

V is TRBV10-1 and J is TRBJ1-3, with D perhaps TRBD1 (5 bases). The CDR3 consists of 16 residues. Per the germline V gene, CDR1 is WNHNN and CDR2 is SYGVQD (reference sequence). V was clipped by 0 bases and J by 2 bases, with 11 bases between them. Here the CDR3 DNA reads TGCGCCAGCAGTGAGTCGAAGGCCAGGGCTGGAAACACCATATATTTT. As protein: CASSESKARAGNTIYF.